This T cell receptor (beta chain) was sequenced during a study of blood T cell repertoires in COVID-19 (dated by TCRdb to between 2020 and 2021). With respect to the entire study: Samples covering the acute and convalescent phases of COVID-19 were provided by collaborators in the United States, Italy and Spain. The prospective study material was composed of cDNA or gDNA derived from T cells, B-cell-depleted T cells, or PBMCs. Subjects who had been exposed to COVID-19, were actively infected with it, or had recovered from it provided the deeply sampled blood TCRbeta repertoires that made up the dataset. The repertoires were made available in a free public database intended to serve as a resource for research on the immune response to SARS-CoV-2. The samples were drawn from two sources: the first 160 participants of the ongoing ImmuneRACE study, and 950 to 1,500 subjects contributed by 6 global collaborators. The sample metadata nearly always contained a de-identified subject ID, COVID-19 status, age in years and sex. Where HLA class I and class II types were available, the types were taken from metadata supplied by the sample provider, not from assay-based typing. General study outcomes and caveats: How much clinical and demographic metadata was included differed by source and by participant, and the metadata was provided uncurated.

About this clone: Its binding antigen is unknown. Within one base of it there is no much larger clone, and no base qualities were kept.

TCRbeta CDR3 regions were amplified from genomic DNA by means of the immunoSEQ Assay, a bias-controlled multiplex PCR. Turning to the authors' computational methods: Within the assay, amplification of reference gene primers was used to estimate how many nucleated cells each sample contained. To quantify the absolute abundance of each unique TCRbeta CDR3 rearrangement, sequence reads were collapsed and filtered. For each sample, productive Simpson clonality was calculated by taking the square root of Simpson's diversity index across productive rearrangements. What TCRdb holds here is the immuneACCESS table cut down to in-frame rearrangements. Part of the clones is not present; checked against another copy, under half of the missing clones reflect an unresolved V gene, and the others are unexplained. The V and J calls and clone size are taken from that table; D and trimming were inferred from the DNA. For this sample there are about 150,000 clones; roughly four fifths appear just once. The ten largest account for 1.5% to 2% of the sample.

V lost 4 bases and J lost 0 bases; the stretch between them is 9 bases long. Based on the germline V gene, the CDR1 and CDR2 sequences are KGHDR and SFDVKD. The CDR3 spans 15 residues, from the cysteine through the phenylalanine. Of all the DNA, just the CDR3 is kept, 45 bases in frame from base 1. Collaborating institutions collected whole blood in K2EDTA tubes following their own protocols. For TCRbeta analysis, collaborators shipped samples in one of three forms: frozen whole blood, isolated PBMCs, or DNA extracted from either of those sample types. This TCR was sampled from a man older than 75 with acute or convalescent COVID-19. Sequenced input: peripheral blood. This chain joins TRBV24-1 to TRBJ1-5; the D segment cannot be called with confidence. For the CDR3, the sequence is CATSDRVTSNQPQHF. The bases read TGTGCCACCAGTGACCGGGTCACTAGCAATCAGCCCCAGCATTTT.